Listed below are T cell receptor beta chains from one sample, sequenced in a study of blood T cell repertoires in COVID-19. Profiled with immunoSEQ multiplex PCR; TCRdb holds only in-frame clones, not every one. Here the sample spans approximately 150,000 clones, 80% to 85% being singletons. The sequenced material came from peripheral blood. Receptors originate from a man aged 30-40 years with COVID-19, enrolled during active disease. Each CDR3 is given with its conserved first and last residue. A D gene is named only where the DNA matches it firmly. The listing skips clone size in some rows; elsewhere it reads once, few, many or a size class.

V gene	J gene	D gene	clone size	CDR3 DNA	CDR3 protein
TRBV11-2	TRBJ1-1	.	.	TGTGCCAGCAGCTTAGGTAGGGGAGGGCGGGGCACTGAAGCTTTCTTT	CASSLGRGGRGTEAFF
TRBV29-1	TRBJ2-5	TRBD1	.	TGCAGTTCAGGGACAGCCAGCGAGACCCAGTACTTC	CSSGTASETQYF
TRBV3-1/TRBV3-2	TRBJ2-1	.	once	TGTGCCAGCAGCCAGAGTGGTCAAGACAATGAGCAGTTCTTC	CASSQSGQDNEQFF
TRBV20-1	TRBJ1-5	TRBD1	.	TGCAGTGCTAGTAGCAGGGGGAATCAGCCCCAGCATTTT	CSASSRGNQPQHF
TRBV2	TRBJ2-7	TRBD2	few	TGTGCCAGCAGATCCGGGACTAGCGTCTACGAGCAGTACTTC	CASRSGTSVYEQYF
TRBV5-5	TRBJ1-6	TRBD1	.	TGTGCCAGCAGCTTGCAGGGGGATTCACCCCTCCACTTT	CASSLQGDSPLHF
TRBV7-2	TRBJ2-7	TRBD2	.	TGTGCCAGCAGCTTAGAGCTAGCGGGATTCTACGAGCAGTACTTC	CASSLELAGFYEQYF
TRBV25-1	TRBJ2-6	TRBD2	.	TGTGCCAGCTCCGGACTAGCGGGAGTAGGGGGGGCCAACGTCCTGACTTTC	CASSGLAGVGGANVLTF
TRBV15	TRBJ1-1	.	.	TGTGCCACCAGCAGAGCCCTATCGTCTGAAGCTTTCTTT	CATSRALSSEAFF
TRBV28	TRBJ1-5	.	.	TGTGCCAGCAGTTTTCGGGGGGGGAATTGGCAGCCCCAGCATTTT	CASSFRGGNWQPQHF
TRBV19	TRBJ1-1	.	.	TGTGCCAGTTATTCAAAACAGGGGAACACTGAAGCTTTCTTT	CASYSKQGNTEAFF
TRBV6-6	TRBJ1-1	.	few	TGTGCCAGCTCGGGGTATTCGAACACTGAAGCTTTCTTT	CASSGYSNTEAFF
TRBV23-1	TRBJ2-5	TRBD2	.	TGCGCCAGCAGTCAAGGACTAGCGGGAGGAGAGACCCAGTACTTC	CASSQGLAGGETQYF
TRBV27	TRBJ1-2	TRBD1	.	TGTGCCAGCAGCTCAACAGGGGTCGGTGGCTACACCTTC	CASSSTGVGGYTF
TRBV12-5	TRBJ2-3	.	.	TGTGCTAGTGGTTTGGTTGGTAGTACGCAGTATTTT	CASGLVGSTQYF
TRBV6-6	TRBJ2-7	.	.	TGTGCCAGCAGAGGGGAAGGGGCTTCGGACGAGCAGTACTTC	CASRGEGASDEQYF
TRBV29-1	TRBJ2-7	TRBD1	.	TGCAGCGTTGAGGGACAGGGGATAAACGAGCAGTACTTC	CSVEGQGINEQYF
TRBV28	TRBJ2-1	TRBD2	.	TGTGCCAGCAGCCCGGGACTAGCGGTTTACAATGAGCAGTTCTTC	CASSPGLAVYNEQFF
TRBV9	TRBJ2-1	TRBD2	.	TGTGCCAGCAGCGTAGCGGTTAGCGGGAATTCTGAGCAGTTCTTC	CASSVAVSGNSEQFF
TRBV6-5	TRBJ2-2	.	.	TGTGCCAGCAGACAGGGCAGAGGCGGGGAGCTGTTTTTT	CASRQGRGGELFF
TRBV2	TRBJ1-1	.	.	TGTGCCAGCAGTGAAGGCGCCGCGGGTGAAGCTTTCTTT	CASSEGAAGEAFF
TRBV21-1	TRBJ2-7	.	.	TGTGCCAGCAGCCAGGGGGGCGAGCAGTACTTC	CASSQGGEQYF
TRBV15	TRBJ2-7	.	.	TGTGCCACCAGCAGAGCCTCAATTTCACAGGGAGGGGAGCAGTACTTC	CATSRASISQGGEQYF
TRBV30	TRBJ1-2	.	.	TGTGCCTGGAATTCTGGGGCGCTGGGCGGCTACACCTTC	CAWNSGALGGYTF
TRBV5-4	TRBJ2-2	TRBD2	.	TGTGCCAGCAGTGTTCAGGCGGGAGAGACCGGGGAGCTGTTTTTT	CASSVQAGETGELFF
TRBV19	TRBJ2-3	.	.	TGTGCCAGTAGTATTGGGGGCGGCTACACAGATACGCAGTATTTT	CASSIGGGYTDTQYF
TRBV20-1	TRBJ2-1	.	.	TGCAGTGCTAGTTCTCCGCTAGCATACAATGAGCAGTTCTTC	CSASSPLAYNEQFF
TRBV6-5	TRBJ2-5	.	.	TGTGCCAGCAGTCCGACAGGCCGAGAGACCCAGTACTTC	CASSPTGRETQYF
TRBV18	TRBJ2-7	TRBD1	.	TGTGCCAGCTCATCATCGAGACAGGGAAGGAGCTACGAGCAGTACTTC	CASSSSRQGRSYEQYF
TRBV4-1	TRBJ2-7	TRBD2	.	TGCGCCAGCAGCCAATTCCCACTAGCGAAATACGAGCAGTACTTC	CASSQFPLAKYEQYF
TRBV4-1	TRBJ2-6	.	few	TGCGCCAGCAGCCGGGGGGGCGTGGCTGGGGCCAACGTCCTGACTTTC	CASSRGGVAGANVLTF
TRBV6-5	TRBJ2-7	.	once	TGTGCCAGCAGTTACTCCACCTACGAGCAGTACTTC	CASSYSTYEQYF
TRBV27	TRBJ1-2	TRBD1	.	TGTGCCAGCAGTGTTACAGGGGGCGGCGCCTATGGCTACACCTTC	CASSVTGGGAYGYTF
TRBV5-7	TRBJ1-6	TRBD1	.	TGTGCCAGCAGCGGGGGGACAGGGGGACCCAGCTTTCATAATTCACCCCTCCACTTT	CASSGGTGGPSFHNSPLHF
TRBV2	TRBJ2-7	TRBD1	.	TGTGCCAGCAGTGAGTTACAGGGGTTAAACTACGAGCAGTACTTC	CASSELQGLNYEQYF
TRBV20-1	TRBJ1-2	.	.	TGCAGTGCTGGTATAGATGGCTACACCTTC	CSAGIDGYTF
TRBV10-3	TRBJ2-2	TRBD1	.	TGTGCCATCGGACAGGGAGAGACCGGGGAGCTGTTTTTT	CAIGQGETGELFF
TRBV18	TRBJ1-1	.	.	TGTGCCAGCTCACGGGGGGAAGTCCCTGAAGCTTTCTTT	CASSRGEVPEAFF
TRBV20-1	TRBJ2-7	.	.	TGCAGTGCTAGTGGGACTGATCCCTACGAGCAGTACTTC	CSASGTDPYEQYF
TRBV28	TRBJ1-2	.	.	TGTGCCAGCAGTATCCCGGGGTTCTATGGCTACACCTTC	CASSIPGFYGYTF
TRBV6-4	TRBJ2-1	.	few	TGTGCCAGCAGTGACGAGGCCGGGGTCAATGAGCAGTTCTTC	CASSDEAGVNEQFF
TRBV10-3	TRBJ2-1	TRBD2	.	TGTGCCATCAAGCAAGGACTAGCGGGAGGGCAGCGGAATGAGCAGTTCTTC	CAIKQGLAGGQRNEQFF
TRBV3-1/TRBV3-2	TRBJ2-7	TRBD1	.	TGTGCCAGCAGCCAGACAATCGGACAGGGCCATTCTTTC	CASSQTIGQGHSF
TRBV10-3	TRBJ2-7	.	.	TGTGCCATCAGTGACGGCGGCTACGAGCAGTACTTC	CAISDGGYEQYF
TRBV20-1	TRBJ2-7	TRBD2	.	TGCAGTGCCCCTACTAGCGGCGAGCAGTACTTC	CSAPTSGEQYF
TRBV28	TRBJ1-1	TRBD1	.	TGTGCCAGCAGTTCGGACAGGGAGGGCCTAACATCGAAAAAAGCTTTCTTT	CASSSDREGLTSKKAFF
TRBV6-5	TRBJ2-6	.	.	TGTGCCAGCAGAAAGACAGACTCTGGGGCCAACGTCCTGACTTTC	CASRKTDSGANVLTF
TRBV2	TRBJ2-7	.	.	TGTGCCAGCAGAGGGGGAGTCCCCTACGAGCAGTACTTC	CASRGGVPYEQYF